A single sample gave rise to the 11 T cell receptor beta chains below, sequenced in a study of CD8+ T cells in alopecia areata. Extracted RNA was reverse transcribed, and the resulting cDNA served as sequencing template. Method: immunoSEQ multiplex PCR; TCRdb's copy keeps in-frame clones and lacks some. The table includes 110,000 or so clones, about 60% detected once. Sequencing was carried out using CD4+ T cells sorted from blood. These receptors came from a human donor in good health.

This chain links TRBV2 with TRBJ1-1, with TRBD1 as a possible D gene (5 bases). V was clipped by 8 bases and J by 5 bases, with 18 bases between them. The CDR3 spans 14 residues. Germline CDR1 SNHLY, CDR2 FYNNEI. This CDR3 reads CASPLGGSETEAFF. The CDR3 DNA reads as TGTGCCAGCCCTCTTGGGGGATCGGAGACTGAAGCTTTCTTT.

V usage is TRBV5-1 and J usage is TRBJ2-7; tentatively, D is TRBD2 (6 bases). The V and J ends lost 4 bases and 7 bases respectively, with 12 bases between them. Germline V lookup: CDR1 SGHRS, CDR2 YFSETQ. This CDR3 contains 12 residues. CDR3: CASSGGTREQYF. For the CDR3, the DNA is TGCGCCAGCAGCGGGGGGACTCGGGAGCAGTACTTC.

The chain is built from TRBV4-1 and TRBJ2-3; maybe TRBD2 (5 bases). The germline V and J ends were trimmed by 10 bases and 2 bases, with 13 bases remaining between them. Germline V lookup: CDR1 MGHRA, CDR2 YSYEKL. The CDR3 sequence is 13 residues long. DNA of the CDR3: TGCGCCACTTACTCGCTAGCCACAGATACGCAGTATTTT. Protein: CATYSLATDTQYF.

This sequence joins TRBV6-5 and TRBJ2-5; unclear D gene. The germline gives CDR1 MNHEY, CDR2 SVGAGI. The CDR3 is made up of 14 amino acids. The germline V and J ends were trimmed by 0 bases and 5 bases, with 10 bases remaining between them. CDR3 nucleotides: TGTGCCAGCAGTTACTCGGCGAGCTGGGAGACCCAGTACTTC. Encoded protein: CASSYSASWETQYF.

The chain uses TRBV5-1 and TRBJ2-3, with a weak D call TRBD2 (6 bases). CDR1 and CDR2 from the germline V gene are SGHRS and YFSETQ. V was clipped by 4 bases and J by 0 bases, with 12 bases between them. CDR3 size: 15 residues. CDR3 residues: CASSPGLLSTDTQYF. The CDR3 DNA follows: TGCGCCAGCAGCCCGGGACTTCTGAGCACAGATACGCAGTATTTT.

CDR3 in DNA: TGTGCCTGGAGCCCAAATCTCCCTCTAGCCAAAAACATTCAGTACTTC. Encoded protein: CAWSPNLPLAKNIQYF. The chain has TRBV30 and TRBJ2-4; D unclear. Trimming stripped 3 bases from V and 0 bases from J, with 15 bases between. This CDR3 has 16 amino acids. Per germline, CDR1 GTSNPN and CDR2 SVGIG (reference sequence).

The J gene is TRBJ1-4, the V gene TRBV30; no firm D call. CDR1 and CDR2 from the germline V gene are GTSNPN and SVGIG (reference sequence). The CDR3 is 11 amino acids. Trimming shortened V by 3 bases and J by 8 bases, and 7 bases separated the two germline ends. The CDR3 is CAWSEMEKLFF. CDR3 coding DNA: TGTGCCTGGAGCGAAATGGAAAAACTGTTTTTT.

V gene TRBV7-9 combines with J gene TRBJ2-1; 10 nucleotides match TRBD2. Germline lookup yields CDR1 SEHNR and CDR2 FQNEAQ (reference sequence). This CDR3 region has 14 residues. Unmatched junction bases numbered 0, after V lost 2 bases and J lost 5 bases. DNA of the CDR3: TGTGCCAGCAGCTTACTAGCGGGGGACAATGAGCAGTTCTTC. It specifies CASSLLAGDNEQFF.

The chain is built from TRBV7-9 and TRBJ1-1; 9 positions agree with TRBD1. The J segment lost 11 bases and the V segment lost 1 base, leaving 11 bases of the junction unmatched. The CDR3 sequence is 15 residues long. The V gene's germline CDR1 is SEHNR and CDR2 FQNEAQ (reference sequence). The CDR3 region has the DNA TGTGCCAGCAGCTTAGGGGTGGGACAGGGTGGAGAGGCTTTCTTT. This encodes CASSLGVGQGGEAFF.

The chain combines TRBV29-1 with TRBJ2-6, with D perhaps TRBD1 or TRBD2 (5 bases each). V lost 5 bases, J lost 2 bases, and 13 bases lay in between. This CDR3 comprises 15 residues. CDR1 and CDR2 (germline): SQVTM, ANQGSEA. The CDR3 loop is CSVRRQGAGANVLTF. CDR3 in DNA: TGCAGCGTTAGGAGGCAGGGAGCTGGGGCCAACGTCCTGACTTTC.

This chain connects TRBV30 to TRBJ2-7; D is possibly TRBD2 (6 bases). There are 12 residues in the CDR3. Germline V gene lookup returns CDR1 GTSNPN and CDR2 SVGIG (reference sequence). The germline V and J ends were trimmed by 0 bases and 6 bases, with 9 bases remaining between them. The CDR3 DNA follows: TGTGCCTGGAGTGTTGCGGGGCGCGAGCAGTACTTC. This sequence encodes CAWSVAGREQYF.